The present TCR beta chain was sequenced within a study of molecular identifiers for immune sequencing clone quantification. Study-wide points: Reports indicate spiked Jurkat TCR RNA from one cell could be found among around 1 million naive cells.

This clonotype has ten or more counts. Its antigen is as yet unknown. This CDR3 is 17 amino acids long. V was clipped by 6 bases and J by 5 bases; unmatched bases: 10. TCRdb re-called the PCR reads through MiXCR, storing one row per CDR3 protein. The sample records 30,000 to 45,000 distinct CDR3 sequences, approximately 18% being singletons. The source of this sequence is a human donor in good health. Some libraries in this study had Jurkat cell RNA spiked in. Sample: naive CD8+ T cells from blood, with Jurkat cell RNA spiked in. Sample subset: FACS-sorted CD8+CD4-CCR7+CD45RA+ naive T cells. The chain employs TRBV12-3 or TRBV12-4 and TRBJ2-3; TRBD2 agrees at 14 bases. The CDR3 loop reads CASRNAPGLAGGDTQYF. CDR3 in DNA: TGTGCCAGCAGAAACGCCCCCGGACTAGCGGGAGGAGATACGCAGTATTTT.